This passage covers 27 T cell receptor beta chains from one sample sequenced in a study of T-cell reconstitution after alpha-beta-depleted transplantation in children. Using unique molecular identifiers, the investigators prepared the TCRbeta library. TCRdb re-called the PCR reads through MiXCR, storing one row per CDR3 protein. The repertoire includes over 550,000 distinct CDR3 sequences, about 10% of them detected once, and 4% sits in the top ten. The sample consisted of PBMCs from the stem cell graft donor, taken from the stem cell graft. All receptors come from a human donor who donated a stem cell graft to a child with acute myeloid leukemia.

This clonotype has only a few counts. The gene calls are TRBV20-1 and TRBJ2-2; D remains unclear. CDR1 and CDR2 from the germline V gene are DFQATT and SNEGSKA (reference sequence). The CDR3 length is 10 residues. Trimming took off 3 bases at V and 6 bases at J, with 2 bases between the two ends. The CDR3 nucleotides read TGCAGTGCTAGTTCCGGGGAGCTGTTTTTT. Its translation: CSASSGELFF.

This chain joins TRBV20-1 and TRBJ2-5; D possibly corresponds to TRBD2 (5 bases). The germline gives CDR1 DFQATT, CDR2 SNEGSKA (reference sequence). V lost 3 bases to trimming and J lost 0 bases, with 14 bases between them. The CDR3 covers 15 residues. CDR3 nucleotides: TGCAGTGCTAGGGCTTGGAGGCGGAACCAAGAGACCCAGTACTTC. As protein: CSARAWRRNQETQYF.

This clonotype was seen a handful of times. CDR3 sequence reads: CASSFRDGRDTQYF. In nucleotides, the CDR3 is TGTGCCAGCAGTTTTCGAGACGGTAGGGATACGCAGTATTTT. This chain uses TRBV28 with TRBJ2-3; no clear D. Trimming removed 3 bases at V and 6 bases at J, with 13 bases between. CDR3 length equals 14 residues. Germline CDR1 is MDHEN and CDR2 is SYDVKM.

J is TRBJ1-1 and V is TRBV3-1; 8 nucleotides align to TRBD1. Germline V gene data show CDR1 as LGHDT and CDR2 as YNNKEL (reference sequence). There are 17 residues in the CDR3. Unmatched junction bases numbered 13, after V lost 2 bases and J lost 5 bases. DNA for the CDR3: TGTGCCAGCAGCCAATTCTTAGCAGGGGGCGCAAATACTGAAGCTTTCTTT. Translated, it gives CASSQFLAGGANTEAFF.

The CDR3: CASGLGEGNTGELFF. The CDR3 nucleotides read TGTGCTAGTGGTTTGGGGGAGGGGAACACCGGGGAGCTGTTTTTT. V usage is TRBV12-5 and J usage is TRBJ2-2, with 7 bases lining up with TRBD2. The CDR3 length is 15 residues. After removal of 1 base from V and 1 base from J, the junction contained 0 bases not matched to a gene. Germline loops: CDR1 LGHNT, CDR2 FRNRAP.

This chain links TRBV5-6 with TRBJ1-6; the match to TRBD1 covers 8 bases. The germline V gene encodes CDR1 SGHDT and CDR2 YYEEEE. Trimming cost V 0 bases and J 10 bases; bases outside gene matches: 0. This CDR3 has 13 residues. CDR3 in amino acids: CASSLGTGSPLHF. Written as DNA, the CDR3 is TGTGCCAGCAGCTTGGGGACAGGGTCACCCCTCCACTTT.

The chain couples TRBV4-2 to TRBJ1-2; D possibly corresponds to TRBD1 (5 bases). Per the germline V gene, CDR1 is LGHNA and CDR2 is YNFKEQ. Trimming removed 0 bases at V and 8 bases at J, with 16 bases between. This CDR3 spans 15 amino acids. CDR3 DNA: TGTGCCAGCAGCCAAGAAAGGATAGACAGTCACGGCTACACCTTC. Encoded protein: CASSQERIDSHGYTF.

In its sample, this clonotype was seen a few times. The gene calls are TRBV19 and TRBJ1-6, with 10 positions matching TRBD1. The CDR3 is 15 residues long. From germline, CDR1 is LNHDA and CDR2 SQIVND (reference sequence). The junction had 7 bases not matched to a gene; V was cut back by 6 bases and J by 8 bases. CDR3 bases: TGTGCCAGTAGCCCCCGGGACAGGGGCCATTCACCCCTCCACTTT. This translates into CASSPRDRGHSPLHF.

The table lists this clonotype with a few counts. The rearrangement joins TRBV7-2 to TRBJ2-7; the D gene is possibly TRBD2 (6 bases). The CDR3 spans 14 residues. V lost 3 bases, J lost 3 bases, and 12 bases lay in between. CDR1 is SGHTA, CDR2 FQGNSA, per germline. The CDR3 protein is CASSFVEDYYEQYF. CDR3 in DNA: TGTGCCAGCAGCTTTGTGGAGGACTACTACGAGCAGTACTTC.

This clonotype was detected only a few times. This chain joins TRBV20-1 and TRBJ1-2; D possibly corresponds to TRBD1 (6 bases). The CDR3 has 16 residues. Germline V CDR1 and CDR2: DFQATT, SNEGSKA (reference sequence). Trimming took off 0 bases at V and 4 bases at J, with 18 bases between the two ends. The DNA for the CDR3 is TGCAGTGCTAGAGACGCGACCCAGGGGCTGAGCTATGGCTACACCTTC. Amino acid sequence: CSARDATQGLSYGYTF.

This clonotype has a handful of counts. The genes are TRBV20-1 and TRBJ1-4; D remains unclear. CDR3 length: 14 amino acids. Deletions cut 0 bases from V and 8 bases from J, with 13 bases between. In germline, CDR1 is DFQATT, CDR2 SNEGSKA (reference sequence). The CDR3 spells CSARDKRVEEKLFF. The DNA for the CDR3 is TGCAGTGCTAGAGATAAAAGGGTCGAGGAAAAACTGTTTTTT.

This rearrangement joins TRBV15 to TRBJ2-1; possibly TRBD2 for D (6 bases). Per the germline V gene, CDR1 is LNHNV and CDR2 is YYDKDF (reference sequence). V was shortened by 5 bases and J by 8 bases, with 10 bases between the two germline ends. The CDR3 sequence is 12 residues long. The DNA of the CDR3 is TGTGCCACCAGCTCGGGAGACTATGAGCAGTTCTTC. Protein sequence: CATSSGDYEQFF.

This clonotype was seen a few times. The chain uses TRBV11-3 and TRBJ2-1; D is undetermined. This CDR3 has 13 residues. The V gene's germline CDR1 is SGHNT and CDR2 YENEEA. V was cut by 2 bases and J by 6 bases, with 8 bases left in between. The CDR3 nucleotides read TGTGCCAGCAGCTTAAATAGAGCCAATGAGCAGTTCTTC. Protein: CASSLNRANEQFF.

This clonotype was detected only a few times. The gene calls are TRBV7-9 and TRBJ1-2; tentatively, D is TRBD1 (5 bases). The V gene lost 2 bases and the J gene lost 8 bases, with 21 bases spanning the gap. The CDR3 runs to 16 residues. Per germline, CDR1 SEHNR and CDR2 FQNEAQ (reference sequence). In DNA, the CDR3 is TGTGCCAGCAGCTTATTGGGGTCGGGGCTTCTAGACGGCTACACCTTC. Translation gives CASSLLGSGLLDGYTF.

There are a few counts of this clonotype. The gene calls are TRBV7-6 and TRBJ1-1; D not certain. Germline V gene sequence: CDR1 SGHVS, CDR2 FNYEAQ. Deletions cut 5 bases from V and 2 bases from J, with 12 bases between. CDR3 length equals 14 residues. The CDR3 DNA reads as TGTGCCAGCAGCCCCCTTTTGGGAAACACTGAAGCTTTCTTT. Its translation is CASSPLLGNTEAFF.

This clonotype was found many times. The chain employs TRBV27 and TRBJ2-7, with TRBD1 identical over 8 bases. V lost 2 bases and J lost 3; bases outside the gene matches: 6. The CDR3 runs to 15 residues. The germline CDR1 and CDR2 sequences are MNHEY and SMNVEV (reference sequence). The CDR3 reads CASSLEGQALYEQYF. In DNA form, the CDR3 reads TGTGCCAGCAGTTTAGAGGGACAGGCCCTCTACGAGCAGTACTTC.

The chain has TRBV9 and TRBJ2-1; 10 positions match TRBD2. There are 15 residues in the CDR3. V was pared by 3 bases and J by 5 bases, with 5 bases of the junction left unmatched. CDR1 and CDR2 (germline): SGDLS, YYNGEE. The CDR3 loop reads CASSGLSGRNNEQFF. The CDR3 region has the DNA TGTGCCAGCAGCGGACTTAGCGGGAGGAACAATGAGCAGTTCTTC.

There are a few counts of this clonotype. J is TRBJ2-7 and V is TRBV30, with D possibly being TRBD1 or TRBD2 (5 bases each). Looked up from germline, CDR1 is GTSNPN and CDR2 is SVGIG (reference sequence). The CDR3 runs 15 residues. V shed 3 bases and J shed 1 base, with 16 bases lying between them. For the CDR3, the DNA is TGTGCCTGGAGCCGAGGGACGGGCAGATCCTACGAGCAGTACTTC. As protein: CAWSRGTGRSYEQYF.

The chain combines TRBV20-1 with TRBJ2-5, with D perhaps given as TRBD1 or TRBD2 (6 bases each). CDR3 length: 15 residues. The germline V gene encodes CDR1 DFQATT and CDR2 SNEGSKA (reference sequence). Trimming cost V 6 bases and J 4 bases, with 21 bases left between them. CDR3 in DNA: TGCAGTGCCCCGGAGGGGGGATGGGGGGCAGAGACCCAGTACTTC. Its translation: CSAPEGGWGAETQYF.

The sample holds a few counts of this clonotype. This chain connects TRBV12-3 or TRBV12-4 to TRBJ1-5; TRBD1 is a possible D gene (5 bases). The germline V and J ends were trimmed by 5 bases and 3 bases, with 11 bases remaining between them. This CDR3 contains 14 residues. The CDR3 here is CASSPDTFNQPQHF. The CDR3 nucleotides are TGTGCCAGCAGTCCGGACACTTTCAATCAGCCCCAGCATTTT.

This clonotype was recorded a few times. V usage is TRBV20-1 and J usage is TRBJ1-1, with 8 positions matching TRBD1. The CDR3 is 17 residues long. V lost 0 bases to trimming and J lost 5 bases; unmatched junction nucleotides: 14. From germline, CDR1 is DFQATT and CDR2 SNEGSKA (reference sequence). The CDR3: CSARDPGRGLEWTEAFF. DNA of the CDR3: TGCAGTGCTAGAGATCCTGGCAGGGGGCTAGAATGGACTGAAGCTTTCTTT.

This clonotype was detected many times. The gene calls are TRBV5-1 and TRBJ2-2, with D possibly being TRBD2 (6 bases). Germline CDR1 and CDR2: SGHRS and YFSETQ. The CDR3 has 15 residues. The V gene lost 4 bases and the J gene lost 5 bases, with 15 bases spanning the gap. The CDR3 coding sequence is TGCGCCAGCAGCCAGTTTGTAAGCGGGACCGGGGAGCTGTTTTTT. Its protein product is CASSQFVSGTGELFF.

This clonotype was counted many times. V usage is TRBV3-1 and J usage is TRBJ2-7, with TRBD1 as a possible D gene (7 bases). Trimming removed 2 bases from V and 5 bases from J, with 10 bases in between. The V gene's germline CDR1 is LGHDT and CDR2 YNNKEL (reference sequence). CDR3 size: 13 residues. The CDR3 spells CASSQPGGNEQYF. CDR3 DNA: TGTGCCAGCAGCCAACCAGGGGGGAACGAGCAGTACTTC.

J is TRBJ2-3 and V is TRBV5-5; D gene unclear. Trimming took off 5 bases at V and 0 bases at J, with 16 bases between the two ends. The germline gives CDR1 SGHKS, CDR2 YYEKEE (reference sequence). This CDR3 is 16 amino acids long. CDR3 residues: CASSRIVLPSTDTQYF. The CDR3 nucleotides are TGTGCCAGCAGTCGAATAGTACTCCCTAGCACAGATACGCAGTATTTT.

This chain connects TRBV6-2 or TRBV6-3 to TRBJ2-6; D gene unclear. The V end lost 5 bases, the J end lost 7 bases, and 12 bases lay between the germline ends. The CDR3 length is 14 residues. Germline V gene lookup returns CDR1 MNHEY and CDR2 SVGEGT. DNA of the CDR3: TGTGCCAGCAGTCCCCCGACAAGTGCCAACGTCCTGACTTTC. Protein product: CASSPPTSANVLTF.

In its sample, this clonotype was seen a few times. V and J are TRBV25-1 and TRBJ2-3; D could derive from TRBD1 or TRBD2 (5 bases each). This CDR3 has 16 amino acids. Germline V CDR1 and CDR2: MGHDK, SYGVNS. V gave up 1 base and J gave up 0 bases, with 11 bases separating them. The CDR3 reads CASSELGRTSTDTQYF. The CDR3 bases are TGTGCCAGCAGTGAATTGGGGCGGACTAGCACAGATACGCAGTATTTT.

This clonotype was seen at least ten times. The chain uses TRBV20-1 and TRBJ2-1; 7 bases fit TRBD1. V trimming: 6 bases; J trimming: 7 bases; junction bases outside the gene matches: 6. CDR1 and CDR2 from the germline V gene are DFQATT and SNEGSKA (reference sequence). This CDR3 region has 12 residues. CDR3 sequence reads: CSAIGQANEQFF. DNA for the CDR3: TGCAGTGCCATAGGACAGGCTAATGAGCAGTTCTTC.